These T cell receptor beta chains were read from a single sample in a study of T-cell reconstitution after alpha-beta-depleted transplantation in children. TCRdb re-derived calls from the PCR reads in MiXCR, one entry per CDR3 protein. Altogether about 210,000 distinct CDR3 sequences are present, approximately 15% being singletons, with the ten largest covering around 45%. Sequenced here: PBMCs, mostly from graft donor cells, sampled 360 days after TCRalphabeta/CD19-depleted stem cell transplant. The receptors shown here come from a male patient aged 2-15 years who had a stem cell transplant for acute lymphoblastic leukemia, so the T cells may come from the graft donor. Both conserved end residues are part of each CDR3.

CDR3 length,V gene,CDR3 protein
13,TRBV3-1,CATGVSNNQPQHF
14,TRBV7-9,CASSFPGGPYGYTF
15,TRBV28,CASSPAGGMADTQYF
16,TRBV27,CASSLGLAGQTYEQYF
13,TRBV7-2,CASSWGQYNEQFF
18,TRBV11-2,CASSSHRGAGGSDKTQYF
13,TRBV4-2,CASSEEVREKLFF
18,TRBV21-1,CASTSLPRDRLSGNTIYF
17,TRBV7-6,CASSLVVSGGRSYEQYF
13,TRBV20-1,CSARVRTNYEQYF
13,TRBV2,CASSDEGLKTQYF
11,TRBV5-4,CASSLIHEQFF
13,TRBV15,CATSRVISYEQYF
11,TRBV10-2,CASTLAGEQFF
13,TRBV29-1,CSVRETGANVLTF
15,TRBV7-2,CASSFGTPVSQPQHF
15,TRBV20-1,CSARNSEGPGNIQYF
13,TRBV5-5,CASSLLLNTEAFF
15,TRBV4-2,CASSQRTGAAWELFF
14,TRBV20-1,CSARVGSLANTIYF
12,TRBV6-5,CASWTGSYEQYF
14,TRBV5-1,CASSRLAGVWEQFF
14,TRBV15,CATSIGGLYNEQFF
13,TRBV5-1,CASGRDRGYEQYF
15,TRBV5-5,CASSLDLQADQPQHF
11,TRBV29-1,CSVEDRVEQFF